This entry lists 14 T cell receptor beta chains sequenced from one sample in a study of shared T cell receptors in the human thymus. Sequenced by immunoSEQ multiplex PCR; TCRdb stores in-frame clones only, minus some. The data contain 540,000 or so clones, around three quarters of them singletons. The same data also went into a second study, on human thymus T cells.

The sequenced sample was thymocytes. All receptors come from a boy younger than two with a congenital heart defect.

The V gene is TRBV27, the J gene TRBJ2-1, with 9 nucleotides matching TRBD2. V lost 3 bases to trimming and J lost 0 bases; unmatched junction nucleotides: 3. The CDR3 is 16 amino acids. The germline V gene has CDR1 MNHEY and CDR2 SMNVEV (reference sequence). In DNA form, the CDR3 reads TGTGCCAGCAGTTTGGAGCGGGAGGCCTCCTACAATGAGCAGTTCTTC. Amino acids: CASSLEREASYNEQFF.

The V and J genes are TRBV11-3 and TRBJ2-1; D unclear. This CDR3 comprises 12 residues. Trimming shortened V by 0 bases and J by 12 bases, and 9 bases separated the two germline ends. Per germline, CDR1 SGHNT and CDR2 YENEEA. CDR3 DNA sequence: TGTGCCAGCAGCTTAGATCGAGTGAGGCAGTTCTTC. It specifies CASSLDRVRQFF.

This clone occurred once. The chain links TRBV4-1 to TRBJ1-5; 7 bases are a match to TRBD1. Germline lookup yields CDR1 MGHRA and CDR2 YSYEKL. This CDR3 has 16 amino acids. V shed 4 bases and J 6 bases; nucleotides not matched to a gene: 12. CDR3 DNA: TGCGCCAGCAGCCCTTCTTTAGGGCCAGGGGGTCAGCCCCAGCATTTT. It translates to CASSPSLGPGGQPQHF.

The V gene is TRBV19, the J gene TRBJ2-7, with D possibly being TRBD2 (6 bases). V shed 3 bases and J shed 1 base, with 10 bases lying between them. The CDR3 extends over 14 amino acids. From germline, CDR1 is LNHDA and CDR2 SQIVND (reference sequence). The chain's CDR3 is CASSIGGISYEQYF. The CDR3 DNA follows: TGTGCCAGTAGTATTGGGGGGATATCCTACGAGCAGTACTTC.

This clone was seen only a few times. V usage is TRBV6-5 and J usage is TRBJ1-3, with D hard to call. The CDR3 loop spans 15 amino acids. Trimming removed 6 bases at V and 4 bases at J, with 16 bases between. CDR1 is MNHEY and CDR2 is SVGAGI in the germline V gene. DNA for the CDR3: TGTGCCAGCAGCCACGCCCAGGTCTCAGGAAACACCATATATTTT. Protein: CASSHAQVSGNTIYF.

The genes are TRBV6-1 and TRBJ2-7; TRBD2 matches 12 bases. After removal of 0 bases from V and 4 bases from J, the junction contained 7 bases not matched to a gene. CDR1 is MNHNS, CDR2 SASEGT, per germline. The CDR3 sequence is 17 residues long. The CDR3 DNA sequence: TGTGCCAGCAGTGAAGCCAATAGACTAGCGGGAGCTTACGAGCAGTACTTC. Amino acid sequence: CASSEANRLAGAYEQYF.

This chain joins TRBV7-6 and TRBJ2-1; tentative D call: TRBD2 (5 bases). V lost 5 bases, J lost 7 bases, and 18 bases lay in between. This CDR3 is built from 15 residues. Germline CDR1 and CDR2: SGHVS and FNYEAQ. The CDR3 protein is CASSPRGGRGNEQFF. CDR3 DNA sequence: TGTGCCAGCAGCCCCCGTGGAGGTAGAGGGAATGAGCAGTTCTTC.

The V gene is TRBV14, the J gene TRBJ2-3; D is unresolved. CDR3 size: 14 residues. CDR1 and CDR2 from the germline V gene are SGHDN and FVKESK. V was shortened by 3 bases and J by 1 base, with 8 bases between the two germline ends. The CDR3 nucleotides read TGTGCCAGCAGCCACGCGGATCGCACAGATACGCAGTATTTT. Translation gives CASSHADRTDTQYF.

The V gene is TRBV14, the J gene TRBJ1-1, with unresolved D. The CDR3 length is 15 residues. V dropped 0 bases and J dropped 1 base, with 9 bases sitting between them. Germline loops: CDR1 SGHDN, CDR2 FVKESK. The CDR3 here is CASSQDITGNTEAFF. For the CDR3, the DNA is TGTGCCAGCAGCCAAGATATTACGGGGAACACTGAAGCTTTCTTT.

The V gene is TRBV29-1, the J gene TRBJ2-3; D unresolved. V lost 5 bases and J 6 bases, leaving 21 bases between the germline ends. This CDR3 comprises 15 residues. Germline V gene sequence: CDR1 SQVTM, CDR2 ANQGSEA. CDR3 residues: CSVQREAEERDTQYF. Written as DNA, the CDR3 is TGCAGCGTTCAACGAGAGGCTGAAGAGAGGGATACGCAGTATTTT.

In DNA form, the CDR3 reads TGTGCCAGCAGCCAAGCTGGACCGGGACAGGGAGAGGGGCAGTACTTC. Amino acids: CASSQAGPGQGEGQYF. This rearrangement joins TRBV4-2 to TRBJ2-7, with TRBD1 matching over 9 bases. With V trimmed by 1 base and J by 9 bases, 13 bases remained unmatched. This CDR3 has 16 residues. Germline V lookup: CDR1 LGHNA, CDR2 YNFKEQ.

Notes on this clone: One end of the junction varies from germline; a read error may be responsible. The chain joins TRBV7-9 to TRBJ2-6; the match to TRBD2 covers 11 bases. The CDR3 is 18 residues long. Germline CDR1 is SEHNR and CDR2 is FQNEAQ (reference sequence). CDR3 protein: CASSLTSGKHSGANILTF. The CDR3 nucleotides read TGTGCCAGCAGCCTGACTAGCGGGAAACACTCTGGGGCCAACATCCTGACTTTC.

CDR3 sequence reads: CASLEPPYEQYF. The CDR3 DNA reads as TGTGCCAGCCTGGAGCCTCCCTACGAGCAGTACTTC. The J gene is TRBJ2-7, the V gene TRBV2; no reliable D call. This CDR3 is 12 amino acids long. Germline loops: CDR1 SNHLY, CDR2 FYNNEI. With 8 bases removed from V and 2 bases from J, the gap between germline ends came to 10 bases.

This chain links TRBV29-1 with TRBJ1-1; D might be TRBD1 (6 bases). Trimming removed 1 base at V and 2 bases at J, with 8 bases between. CDR3 length: 13 amino acids. Per the germline V gene, CDR1 is SQVTM and CDR2 is ANQGSEA. CDR3 DNA: TGCAGCGTTGAAGCGGGGACAAACACTGAAGCTTTCTTT. Translation gives CSVEAGTNTEAFF.